This T cell receptor beta chain was profiled in a study of blood T cell repertoires in COVID-19. The authors' processing: Estimation of nucleated cell counts was performed using reference gene primer amplification. Sequenced by immunoSEQ multiplex PCR; TCRdb stores in-frame clones only, minus some. That table furnishes V, J and clone size, whereas the DNA furnished D and trimming. Among under 500,000 clones listed, around 88% were seen once. V was pared by 5 bases and J by 5 bases, with 11 bases of the junction left unmatched. Germline CDR1 SEHNR, CDR2 FQNEAQ (reference sequence). The CDR3 loop spans 15 amino acids.

The sequence was obtained from a woman aged 25 to 45 with acute or convalescent COVID-19. Source material: peripheral blood. The chain couples TRBV7-9 to TRBJ2-5; TRBD1 aligns across 7 bases. DNA for the CDR3: TGTGCCAGCAGCGTAACAGGGGTAGTTTGGGAGACCCAGTACTTC. Translated, it gives CASSVTGVVWETQYF.